Each of the 18 T cell receptor beta chains below was sequenced from the same sample in a study of cytomegalovirus exposure and HLA in healthy donors. PCR used 60 Vbeta primers and 13 Jbeta primers. Assay used: immunoSEQ multiplex PCR; TCRdb lists only in-frame clones, some missing. Of approximately 210,000 clones in the sample, 77% were seen once. Sample: PBMCs. Every receptor here comes from a woman aged 30 to 39 in good health and CMV-seropositive.

The CDR3 is CASSYSAGTEGYTF. CDR3 sequence (DNA): TGTGCCAGCAGTTATTCGGCGGGAACGGAGGGCTACACCTTC. This chain connects TRBV6-6 to TRBJ1-2; D gene uncertain. Per germline, CDR1 MNHNY and CDR2 SVGAGI (reference sequence). This CDR3 region has 14 residues. The germline V and J ends were trimmed by 3 bases and 8 bases, with 16 bases remaining between them.

The rearrangement links TRBV19 to TRBJ1-1; TRBD1 aligns across 8 bases. The CDR3 length is 13 residues. CDR1 and CDR2 (germline): LNHDA, SQIVND (reference sequence). Trimming cost V 8 bases and J 6 bases; bases outside gene matches: 8. The CDR3 loop reads CASAGTGRSEAFF. The CDR3 DNA is TGTGCCAGTGCCGGGACAGGAAGGTCTGAAGCTTTCTTT.

The chain joins TRBV30 to TRBJ2-2, with 12 positions matching TRBD2. This CDR3 spans 17 amino acids. The J segment lost 7 bases and the V segment lost 3 bases, leaving 12 bases of the junction unmatched. CDR1 is GTSNPN, CDR2 SVGIG, per germline (reference sequence). This CDR3 is CAWSEGRTSGMVGELFF. Here the CDR3 DNA reads TGTGCCTGGAGCGAAGGAAGGACTAGCGGGATGGTCGGGGAGCTGTTTTTT.

V usage is TRBV2 and J usage is TRBJ2-7; a weak D match, TRBD2 (5 bases). Looked up from germline, CDR1 is SNHLY and CDR2 is FYNNEI. The CDR3 runs 13 residues. Trimming removed 7 bases from V and 4 bases from J, with 14 bases in between. The CDR3 spells CASNGGRLYEQYF. In nucleotides, the CDR3 is TGTGCCAGCAACGGAGGTCGGTTGTACGAGCAGTACTTC.

The chain employs TRBV7-3 and TRBJ2-3, with 7 bases identical to TRBD2. This CDR3 is built from 14 residues. V gave up 9 bases and J gave up 2 bases; unmatched junction bases: 8. In germline, CDR1 is SGHTA, CDR2 FQGTGA. The CDR3 spells CASSSGVHTDTQYF. The CDR3 DNA is TGTGCCAGTTCAAGCGGGGTTCACACAGATACGCAGTATTTT.

This clone has just a few counts. The chain uses TRBV7-6 and TRBJ2-5; D not certain. Looked up from germline, CDR1 is SGHVS and CDR2 is FNYEAQ. The CDR3 has 12 amino acids. Trimming removed 5 bases at V and 5 bases at J, with 9 bases between. CDR3 sequence: CASSPLRETQYF. In DNA, the CDR3 is TGTGCCAGCAGCCCGCTCCGGGAGACCCAGTACTTC.

This chain links TRBV30 with TRBJ1-5; D possibly corresponds to TRBD1 (5 bases). This CDR3 is 13 amino acids long. V dropped 1 base and J dropped 3 bases, with 7 bases sitting between them. Per the germline V gene, CDR1 is GTSNPN and CDR2 is SVGIG (reference sequence). DNA for the CDR3: TGTGCCTGGAGTGAGGGGAACAATCAGCCCCAGCATTTT. Its translation is CAWSEGNNQPQHF. Variable domain in full (rest from reference TRBV30 and TRBJ1-5): SQTIHQWPATLVQPVGSPLSLECTVEGTSNPNLYWYRQAAGRGLQLLFYSVGIGQISSEVPQNLSASRPQDRQFILSSKKLLLSDSGFYLCAWSEGNNQPQHFGDGTRLSIL.

CDR3 sequence reads: CASSPTSSYEQYF. The CDR3 DNA follows: TGTGCCAGCAGTCCAACTAGTAGCTACGAGCAGTACTTC. The rearrangement uses TRBV6-6 and TRBJ2-5; maybe TRBD2 (5 bases). The assigned J gene may be wrong: the sequence end matches TRBJ2-7 better. From germline, CDR1 is MNHNY and CDR2 SVGAGI (reference sequence). The CDR3 spans 13 residues.

The chain carries TRBV18 and TRBJ2-1; TRBD2 matches at 7 bases. V was pared by 3 bases and J by 12 bases, with 20 bases of the junction left unmatched. CDR1 is KGHSH, CDR2 LQKENI, per germline. This CDR3 is 17 amino acids long. CDR3 sequence reads: CASSPLIDGRAGLRQFF. The CDR3 bases are TGTGCCAGCTCACCCCTAATAGACGGTAGAGCGGGGTTAAGGCAGTTCTTC. Supplemented by reference TRBV18 and TRBJ2-1, the full variable domain reads NAGVMQNPRHLVRRRGQEARLRCSPMKGHSHVYWYRQLPEEGLKFMVYLQKENIIDESGMPKERFSAEFPKEGPSILRIQQVVRGDSAAYFCASSPLIDGRAGLRQFFGPGTRLTVL.

V usage is TRBV4-3 and J usage is TRBJ1-4; unclear D gene. Germline V gene lookup returns CDR1 LGHNA and CDR2 YSLEER. V was cut by 0 bases and J by 10 bases, with 18 bases left in between. The CDR3 runs to 16 residues. The CDR3 protein is CASSQEGSGVVGKLFF. DNA for the CDR3: TGCGCCAGCAGCCAAGAAGGCTCCGGGGTTGTCGGAAAACTGTTTTTT.

The chain combines TRBV27 with TRBJ1-5; 8 bases fit TRBD1. CDR1 and CDR2 (germline): MNHEY, SMNVEV (reference sequence). This CDR3 contains 15 residues. Trimming took 5 bases from V and 4 from J; bases not matched to a gene: 7. CDR3 protein: CASSKTTGDNQPQHF. For the CDR3, the DNA is TGTGCCAGCAGTAAGACGACAGGGGATAATCAGCCCCAGCATTTT.

The genes are TRBV7-9 and TRBJ2-5; D remains unclear. V lost 3 bases and J 5 bases, leaving 13 bases between the germline ends. The length of the CDR3 is 14 residues. CDR1 and CDR2 (germline): SEHNR, FQNEAQ (reference sequence). The CDR3 sequence is CASSLSGSGETQYF. The CDR3 region has the DNA TGTGCCAGCAGCTTGTCCGGGTCCGGCGAGACCCAGTACTTC. The full variable domain, completed using reference TRBV7-9 and TRBJ2-5, is DTGVSQNPRHKITKRGQNVTFRCDPISEHNRLYWYRQTLGQGPEFLTYFQNEAQLEKSRLLSDRFSAERPKGSFSTLEIQRTEQGDSAMYLCASSLSGSGETQYFGPGTRLLVL.

This rearrangement joins TRBV11-1 to TRBJ2-7; tentatively, D is TRBD1 (6 bases). The CDR3 loop spans 16 amino acids. Germline-derived CDR1 and CDR2 are SGHAT and FQDESV (reference sequence). The V end lost 5 bases, the J end lost 1 base, and 18 bases lay between the germline ends. Written as DNA, the CDR3 is TGTGCCAGCAGCCCTGGGCGTGACAGGACTTCCTACGAGCAGTACTTC. Protein sequence: CASSPGRDRTSYEQYF. Combining the CDR3 with reference TRBV11-1 and TRBJ2-7 gives the whole variable domain EAEVAQSPRYKITEKSQAVAFWCDPISGHATLYWYRQILGQGPELLVQFQDESVVDDSQLPKDRFSAERLKGVDSTLKIQPAELGDSAMYLCASSPGRDRTSYEQYFGPGTRLTVT.

This clone turned up a few times. V and J are TRBV10-3 and TRBJ2-2; 8 bases map to TRBD1. V shed 5 bases and J 0 bases; nucleotides not matched to a gene: 11. Germline lookup yields CDR1 ENHRY and CDR2 SYGVKD. The CDR3 runs 18 residues. The CDR3 nucleotides are TGTGCCATCAGTCCCGCCCGGGACAGGAGATCGAACACCGGGGAGCTGTTTTTT. This sequence encodes CAISPARDRRSNTGELFF.

The chain links TRBV2 to TRBJ2-7, with D perhaps TRBD1 (7 bases). Per the germline V gene, CDR1 is SNHLY and CDR2 is FYNNEI. V lost 4 bases and J 13 bases, leaving 20 bases between the germline ends. CDR3 length: 13 amino acids. CDR3 protein: CASSAREDRAPYF. CDR3 coding DNA: TGTGCCAGCAGTGCGCGGGAAGACAGGGCCCCTTACTTC.

With respect to this clone: The sample has other DNA sequences that encode this CDR3 too. CDR3 nucleotides: TGTGCCAGCAGCACAGGGGGCAGGCAGCCCCAGCATTTT. Its protein product is CASSTGGRQPQHF. The rearrangement uses TRBV28 and TRBJ1-5; 9 bases are a match to TRBD1. CDR1 and CDR2 from the germline V gene are MDHEN and SYDVKM. With V trimmed by 6 bases and J by 7 bases, 4 bases remained unmatched. There are 13 residues in the CDR3.

This chain connects TRBV7-9 to TRBJ1-4; TRBD1 matches at 10 bases. This CDR3 is 18 amino acids long. CDR1 SEHNR and CDR2 FQNEAQ come from the germline V gene (reference sequence). With 1 base clipped from V and 2 bases from J, the junction kept 7 bases outside the gene matches. CDR3 sequence (DNA): TGTGCCAGCAGCTTAGTCGGGACAGGGGCATCGACTAATGAAAAACTGTTTTTT. Its translation: CASSLVGTGASTNEKLFF.

The CDR3 sequence is CASSSSGTAINEQFF. The CDR3 DNA follows: TGTGCCAGTAGTTCTAGCGGGACGGCTATCAATGAGCAGTTCTTC. This sequence joins TRBV19 and TRBJ2-1; TRBD2 agrees at 9 bases. Germline CDR1 reads LNHDA; CDR2 reads SQIVND (reference sequence). The CDR3 is 15 amino acids. The ends lost 5 bases at V and 6 bases at J; junction bases unmatched: 8.